Listed below are T cell receptor beta chains from one sample, sequenced in a study of cytomegalovirus exposure and HLA in healthy donors. The repertoire was sequenced with immunoSEQ multiplex PCR; TCRdb's copy has only in-frame clones and lacks some. The sample records roughly 130,000 clones, about nine tenths being singletons. Material: PBMCs. The receptors were sampled from a woman in her 30s in good health and CMV-seropositive. CDR3s include the opening cysteine and the closing phenylalanine or tryptophan. D genes are given only for firm matches. Size tells how often a clone was seen (once, few, many) or the class of an expanded clone, and some rows leave it out.

abundance: .
d_gene: TRBD2
j_gene: TRBJ2-7
len: 14
v_gene: TRBV25-1
CDR3nt: TGTGCCAGCAGTGAAAAGGCTAGCGGCTACGAGCAGTACTTC
CDR3aa: CASSEKASGYEQYF

abundance: .
d_gene: .
j_gene: TRBJ2-7
len: 14
v_gene: TRBV18
CDR3nt: TGTGCCAGCTCACCATCCTTTCCTCCGGGTGAGCAGTACTTC
CDR3aa: CASSPSFPPGEQYF

abundance: .
d_gene: .
j_gene: TRBJ1-2
len: 14
v_gene: TRBV27
CDR3nt: TGTGCCAGCGCTGCGGGACGGATAAACTATGGCTACACCTTC
CDR3aa: CASAAGRINYGYTF

abundance: .
d_gene: TRBD1
j_gene: TRBJ2-5
len: 13
v_gene: TRBV29-1
CDR3nt: TGCAGCGTCCTCAGGGGGTCCCAAGAGACCCAGTACTTC
CDR3aa: CSVLRGSQETQYF

abundance: .
d_gene: .
j_gene: TRBJ2-1
len: 16
v_gene: TRBV7-9
CDR3nt: TGTGCCAGCAGCTTAGGGTCGGGTAGCGGCTACAATGAGCAGTTCTTC
CDR3aa: CASSLGSGSGYNEQFF

abundance: few
d_gene: TRBD2
j_gene: TRBJ2-2
len: 16
v_gene: TRBV9
CDR3nt: TGTGCCAGCAGCTTCACTAGCGGGAGACGAAACGGGGAGCTGTTTTTT
CDR3aa: CASSFTSGRRNGELFF

abundance: .
d_gene: TRBD1
j_gene: TRBJ1-2
len: 16
v_gene: TRBV29-1
CDR3nt: TGCAGCGTGCCACTTTCGGGACAGGGCCTCACTCATGGCTACACCTTC
CDR3aa: CSVPLSGQGLTHGYTF

abundance: few
d_gene: TRBD2
j_gene: TRBJ2-5
len: 14
v_gene: TRBV5-1
CDR3nt: TGCGCCAGCAGCTTGGCCGGGGGGGAGGAGACCCAGTACTTC
CDR3aa: CASSLAGGEETQYF

abundance: .
d_gene: .
j_gene: TRBJ2-5
len: 14
v_gene: TRBV28
CDR3nt: TGTGCCAGCAGTTTCAGGTTCAAGGAAGAGACCCAGTACTTC
CDR3aa: CASSFRFKEETQYF

abundance: .
d_gene: .
j_gene: TRBJ1-2
len: 13
v_gene: TRBV2
CDR3nt: TGTGCCAGCAGGGTCACAGTTCTTAGGGGCTACACCTTC
CDR3aa: CASRVTVLRGYTF

abundance: once
d_gene: TRBD1
j_gene: TRBJ2-1
len: 16
v_gene: TRBV7-8
CDR3nt: TGTGCCAGCAGCACATGGGAGGGGACAGGGCGCAATGAGCAGTTCTTC
CDR3aa: CASSTWEGTGRNEQFF

abundance: .
d_gene: .
j_gene: TRBJ1-5
len: 13
v_gene: TRBV28
CDR3nt: TGTGCCAGCAGTTTGAGGCAAAATCAGCCCCAGCATTTT
CDR3aa: CASSLRQNQPQHF

abundance: .
d_gene: .
j_gene: TRBJ2-5
len: 15
v_gene: TRBV5-6
CDR3nt: TGTGCCAGCAGCTTTAATCCGGCGGCGGTGGAGACCCAGTACTTC
CDR3aa: CASSFNPAAVETQYF

abundance: .
d_gene: .
j_gene: TRBJ2-7
len: 13
v_gene: TRBV7-9
CDR3nt: TGTGCCAGCAGCTTAACAGAGTCCTACGAGCAGTACTTC
CDR3aa: CASSLTESYEQYF

abundance: .
d_gene: TRBD1
j_gene: TRBJ2-5
len: 14
v_gene: TRBV7-7
CDR3nt: TGTGCCAGCAGCTTCGGGACAGGGCAAGAGACCCAGTACTTC
CDR3aa: CASSFGTGQETQYF

abundance: .
d_gene: .
j_gene: TRBJ1-3
len: 11
v_gene: TRBV10-1
CDR3nt: TGTGTAGAGGGCTCTGGAAATACCATATATTTT
CDR3aa: CVEGSGNTIYF

abundance: .
d_gene: .
j_gene: TRBJ1-4
len: 14
v_gene: TRBV9
CDR3nt: TGTGCCAGCAGCCCTCCGGGAGGAAATGAAAAACTGTTTTTT
CDR3aa: CASSPPGGNEKLFF

abundance: .
d_gene: TRBD1
j_gene: TRBJ2-7
len: 15
v_gene: TRBV4-1
CDR3nt: TGCGCCAGCAGCCAAATAGGGACAGGGAGCTACGAGCAGTACTTC
CDR3aa: CASSQIGTGSYEQYF

abundance: once
d_gene: .
j_gene: TRBJ2-7
len: 12
v_gene: TRBV28
CDR3nt: TGTGCCAGCAGTTCAGGGGCGGTTGAGCAGTACTTC
CDR3aa: CASSSGAVEQYF

abundance: once
d_gene: TRBD2
j_gene: TRBJ2-7
len: 17
v_gene: TRBV5-6
CDR3nt: TGTGCCAGCAGCTGGCGGTATGACAGCGGGGGGAAGTACGAGCAGTACTTC
CDR3aa: CASSWRYDSGGKYEQYF

abundance: .
d_gene: .
j_gene: TRBJ2-3
len: 15
v_gene: TRBV4-1
CDR3nt: TGCGCCAGCAGCCAAGAGCCCCGGAGCACAGATACGCAGTATTTT
CDR3aa: CASSQEPRSTDTQYF

abundance: .
d_gene: TRBD2
j_gene: TRBJ2-3
len: 17
v_gene: TRBV7-2
CDR3nt: TGTGCCAGCAGCTTAGCGTCGCCACTAGCGAGCACAGATACGCAGTATTTT
CDR3aa: CASSLASPLASTDTQYF

abundance: .
d_gene: TRBD1
j_gene: TRBJ2-7
len: 14
v_gene: TRBV5-1
CDR3nt: TGCGCCAGCAGCTTGGGGACAGGGGGCGGCGAGCAGTACTTC
CDR3aa: CASSLGTGGGEQYF

abundance: .
d_gene: TRBD2
j_gene: TRBJ2-7
len: 20
v_gene: TRBV6-4
CDR3nt: TGTGCCAGCAACCCCTCCAGGCCGGGACTAGCGTTGGGTGGTTCCTACGAGCAGTACTTC
CDR3aa: CASNPSRPGLALGGSYEQYF

abundance: .
d_gene: .
j_gene: TRBJ2-3
len: 16
v_gene: TRBV1
CDR3nt: TGCACCAGCAGCCAAGACAGCCCAAGGACATCGTATACGCAGTATTTT
CDR3aa: CTSSQDSPRTSYTQYF

abundance: .
d_gene: .
j_gene: TRBJ2-6
len: 18
v_gene: TRBV10-3
CDR3nt: TGTGCCATCAGTGAATGGGTGAGGGGAGGCTCTGGGGCCAACGTCCTGACTTTC
CDR3aa: CAISEWVRGGSGANVLTF

abundance: .
d_gene: .
j_gene: TRBJ1-5
len: 14
v_gene: TRBV5-1
CDR3nt: TGCGCCAGCAGCTTAAGCGGAAACGACCAGCCCCAGCATTTT
CDR3aa: CASSLSGNDQPQHF

abundance: .
d_gene: .
j_gene: TRBJ2-7
len: 14
v_gene: TRBV7-3
CDR3nt: TGTGCCAGCAGCTTACAGGGGCCTGGGGGCGAGCAGTACTTC
CDR3aa: CASSLQGPGGEQYF

abundance: .
d_gene: .
j_gene: TRBJ2-1
len: 11
v_gene: TRBV28
CDR3nt: TGTGCCAGCAGTTGGCATTCGGAGCAGTTCTTC
CDR3aa: CASSWHSEQFF

abundance: once
d_gene: TRBD2
j_gene: TRBJ2-7
len: 16
v_gene: TRBV25-1
CDR3nt: TGTGCCAGCAGTGAACGACTAGCGGACCTGACCTACGAGCAGTACTTC
CDR3aa: CASSERLADLTYEQYF

abundance: .
d_gene: .
j_gene: TRBJ2-2
len: 15
v_gene: TRBV11-3
CDR3nt: TGTGCCAGCAGCCCAGGTCAGGTCCGCACCGGGGAGCTGTTTTTT
CDR3aa: CASSPGQVRTGELFF

abundance: .
d_gene: .
j_gene: TRBJ2-1
len: 11
v_gene: TRBV9
CDR3nt: TGTGCCAGCAGCCCAGGTGCTGAGCAGTTCTTC
CDR3aa: CASSPGAEQFF

abundance: .
d_gene: TRBD2
j_gene: TRBJ2-5
len: 14
v_gene: TRBV10-2
CDR3nt: TGCGCCAGCAGTGGACTAGCGGGGGGGGATACCCAGTACTTC
CDR3aa: CASSGLAGGDTQYF

abundance: .
d_gene: .
j_gene: TRBJ2-3
len: 12
v_gene: TRBV27
CDR3nt: TGTGCCAGCAGTTTACCTACAGATACGCAGTATTTT
CDR3aa: CASSLPTDTQYF

abundance: .
d_gene: .
j_gene: TRBJ2-7
len: 15
v_gene: TRBV5-1
CDR3nt: TGCGCCAGCAGCTTGGGTCCCGAAGGGGGCTACGAGCAGTACTTC
CDR3aa: CASSLGPEGGYEQYF

abundance: .
d_gene: TRBD2
j_gene: TRBJ2-3
len: 14
v_gene: TRBV13
CDR3nt: TGTGCCAGCAGGCAAGCGGGAGGCGGGGATACGCAGTATTTT
CDR3aa: CASRQAGGGDTQYF

abundance: .
d_gene: .
j_gene: TRBJ2-3
len: 13
v_gene: TRBV9
CDR3nt: TGTGCCAGCAGCGACTCTATCGCCTATACGCAGTATTTT
CDR3aa: CASSDSIAYTQYF

abundance: .
d_gene: TRBD2
j_gene: TRBJ2-5
len: 16
v_gene: TRBV4-1
CDR3nt: TGCGCCAGCAGCCAAGAGGCTAGCGGACGGTGGGAGACCCAGTACTTC
CDR3aa: CASSQEASGRWETQYF

abundance: .
d_gene: .
j_gene: TRBJ1-2
len: 13
v_gene: TRBV6-6
CDR3nt: TGTGCCAGCAGTTATTCCAGGGAAGGTGGCTACACCTTC
CDR3aa: CASSYSREGGYTF

abundance: .
d_gene: .
j_gene: TRBJ2-1
len: 16
v_gene: TRBV5-1
CDR3nt: TGCGCCAGCAGCTTGGCCGAGGCTAGATTATACAATGAGCAGTTCTTC
CDR3aa: CASSLAEARLYNEQFF

abundance: .
d_gene: .
j_gene: TRBJ2-3
len: 14
v_gene: TRBV6-6
CDR3nt: TGTGCCAGCAACGCGGCAGCCTCAGCGGATACGCAGTATTTT
CDR3aa: CASNAAASADTQYF

abundance: .
d_gene: TRBD1
j_gene: TRBJ1-2
len: 16
v_gene: TRBV10-3
CDR3nt: TGTGCCATCAGTGAGTCGTTTATAGGGACAGCCTGCTTTTGCACCTTC
CDR3aa: CAISESFIGTACFCTF

abundance: .
d_gene: TRBD2
j_gene: TRBJ2-7
len: 13
v_gene: TRBV7-2
CDR3nt: TGTGCCAGCAGCTTCCAGCGGGGGGGGGAGCAGTACTTC
CDR3aa: CASSFQRGGEQYF

abundance: .
d_gene: .
j_gene: TRBJ2-5
len: 13
v_gene: TRBV4-1
CDR3nt: TGCGCCAGCAGCTCCTACCGACAAGAGACCCAGTACTTC
CDR3aa: CASSSYRQETQYF

abundance: .
d_gene: .
j_gene: TRBJ2-3
len: 11
v_gene: TRBV2
CDR3nt: TGTGCCAGCACCCCCTCAGATACGCAGTATTTT
CDR3aa: CASTPSDTQYF

abundance: .
d_gene: TRBD1
j_gene: TRBJ1-1
len: 14
v_gene: TRBV5-1
CDR3nt: TGCGCCAGCAGCCCATCCTGGACAGGCTCTGAAGCTTTCTTT
CDR3aa: CASSPSWTGSEAFF

abundance: .
d_gene: .
j_gene: TRBJ1-2
len: 14
v_gene: TRBV27
CDR3nt: TGTGCCAGCAGTTTTGGGCAGGAGGCCGTAGGCTACACCTTC
CDR3aa: CASSFGQEAVGYTF

abundance: .
d_gene: .
j_gene: TRBJ1-2
len: 15
v_gene: TRBV2
CDR3nt: TGTGCCAGCAGGAGTAGCGTGGCAGGCCCTACGGGCTACACCTTC
CDR3aa: CASRSSVAGPTGYTF

abundance: .
d_gene: TRBD1
j_gene: TRBJ2-7
len: 17
v_gene: TRBV18
CDR3nt: TGTGCCAGCTCACCATTGGGGACAGGGTACGATACCTACGAGCAGTACTTC
CDR3aa: CASSPLGTGYDTYEQYF

abundance: .
d_gene: .
j_gene: TRBJ2-3
len: 12
v_gene: TRBV28
CDR3nt: TGTGCCAGCAGTTTACGAGCAGATACGCAGTATTTT
CDR3aa: CASSLRADTQYF

abundance: .
d_gene: .
j_gene: TRBJ2-3
len: 15
v_gene: TRBV9
CDR3nt: TGTGCCAGCAGCGTTCAGCCAGGGGCGCGGGATACGCAGTATTTT
CDR3aa: CASSVQPGARDTQYF

abundance: .
d_gene: .
j_gene: TRBJ2-1
len: 15
v_gene: TRBV4-1
CDR3nt: TGCGCCAGCAGCCGCCTGGGGGGACCTTACAATGAGCAGTTCTTC
CDR3aa: CASSRLGGPYNEQFF

abundance: .
d_gene: TRBD1
j_gene: TRBJ1-1
len: 13
v_gene: TRBV13
CDR3nt: TGTGCCAGCAGCTTAGGGGGACAGTCTGAAGCTTTCTTT
CDR3aa: CASSLGGQSEAFF

abundance: .
d_gene: .
j_gene: TRBJ1-5
len: 16
v_gene: TRBV21-1
CDR3nt: TGTGCCAGCTACTGGGGCAGGCTTTATAGCAATCAGCCCCAGCATTTT
CDR3aa: CASYWGRLYSNQPQHF

abundance: few
d_gene: .
j_gene: TRBJ2-3
len: 15
v_gene: TRBV9
CDR3nt: TGTGCCAGCAGCTTAACGACTATTAGCACAGATACGCAGTATTTT
CDR3aa: CASSLTTISTDTQYF

abundance: .
d_gene: TRBD2
j_gene: TRBJ2-1
len: 16
v_gene: TRBV7-6
CDR3nt: TGTGCCAGCAGCTTAGTGCAGGGCGGGGGGTTCGGTGAGCAGTTCTTC
CDR3aa: CASSLVQGGGFGEQFF

abundance: .
d_gene: TRBD2
j_gene: TRBJ2-3
len: 15
v_gene: TRBV9
CDR3nt: TGTGCCAGCAGCGTAGACCTAGCGGGGGGTGCTACGCAGTATTTT
CDR3aa: CASSVDLAGGATQYF

abundance: .
d_gene: TRBD2
j_gene: TRBJ2-7
len: 14
v_gene: TRBV9
CDR3nt: TGTGCCAGCAGCTGGGGACTAGACTCCTACGAGCAGTACTTC
CDR3aa: CASSWGLDSYEQYF

abundance: .
d_gene: .
j_gene: TRBJ2-1
len: 14
v_gene: TRBV5-8
CDR3nt: TGTGCCAGCAGCTTAGAGGCAGGGCCCTATGAGCAGTTCTTC
CDR3aa: CASSLEAGPYEQFF

abundance: .
d_gene: .
j_gene: TRBJ2-7
len: 14
v_gene: TRBV30
CDR3nt: TGTGCCTGGGAAGAACTAGGGAAAGAACACGAGCAGTACTTC
CDR3aa: CAWEELGKEHEQYF